The 15 T cell receptor beta chains presented below share a single source sample, sequenced in a study of PD-1 blockade in classical Hodgkin lymphoma. After autologous stem cell transplantation all patients relapsed, and prior brentuximab vedotin exposure differed between cohorts. The repertoire was sequenced with immunoSEQ multiplex PCR; TCRdb's copy has only in-frame clones and lacks some. The sample has some 64,000 clones, 85% to 90% seen once. This material consisted of peripheral blood mononuclear cells (PBMCs), taken at baseline. These receptors originate from a human donor with classical Hodgkin lymphoma.

V is TRBV2 and J is TRBJ2-5; 9 nucleotides line up with TRBD2. The germline V gene has CDR1 SNHLY and CDR2 FYNNEI. The V segment lost 2 bases and the J segment 3 bases; nucleotides outside the gene matches: 7. The CDR3 covers 16 residues. CDR3 nucleotide sequence: TGTGCCAGCAGTGAAATTAGCGGGGGAGCAAAAGAGACCCAGTACTTC. Protein: CASSEISGGAKETQYF. Full variable domain (missing parts from reference TRBV2 and TRBJ2-5): EPEVTQTPSHQVTQMGQEVILRCVPISNHLYFYWYRQILGQKVEFLVSFYNNEISEKSEIFDDQFSVERPDGSNFTLKIRSTKLEDSAMYFCASSEISGGAKETQYFGPGTRLLVL.

The gene calls are TRBV6-1 and TRBJ2-7, with 7 positions matching TRBD1. Germline CDR1 reads MNHNS; CDR2 reads SASEGT. Losses at the gene ends were 10 bases for V and 4 bases for J; bases not matched to a gene: 7. The CDR3 extends over 12 amino acids. CDR3 bases: TGTGCCATTTTAGGGGACAGTTACGAGCAGTACTTC. Its protein product is CAILGDSYEQYF.

The chain joins TRBV29-1 to TRBJ2-2, with 7 bases that match TRBD1. Losses at the gene ends were 7 bases for V and 3 bases for J; bases not matched to a gene: 5. This CDR3 spans 13 amino acids. The V gene's germline CDR1 is SQVTM and CDR2 ANQGSEA. As DNA, the CDR3 is TGCAGCGGAAGGGGGCTGTACACCGGGGAGCTGTTTTTT. Its protein is CSGRGLYTGELFF.

The rearrangement joins TRBV20-1 to TRBJ1-4; D ambiguous. Germline values: CDR1 DFQATT, CDR2 SNEGSKA (reference sequence). V gave up 5 bases and J gave up 8 bases, with 9 bases separating them. The CDR3 sequence is 11 residues long. The CDR3 coding sequence is TGCAGTGCTCTTCAAAGGGAAAAACTGTTTTTT. Amino acids: CSALQREKLFF.

The genes are TRBV10-3 and TRBJ2-7, with 9 bases that match TRBD2. The junction had 9 bases not matched to a gene; V was cut back by 0 bases and J by 0 bases. Per germline, CDR1 ENHRY and CDR2 SYGVKD. The CDR3 spans 18 residues. DNA of the CDR3: TGTGCCATCAGTGAGTCGTTAGCGGGAGACCTACTCTCCTACGAGCAGTACTTC. Amino acid sequence: CAISESLAGDLLSYEQYF.

As for this clone: At the DNA level, this CDR3 is encoded by other sequences in the same sample as well. The chain joins TRBV7-9 to TRBJ1-1; D gene ambiguous. CDR1 is SEHNR, CDR2 FQNEAQ, per germline (reference sequence). V lost 1 base, J lost 8 bases, and 8 bases lay in between. The length of the CDR3 is 12 residues. This CDR3 reads CASSLGGLEAFF. CDR3 DNA: TGTGCCAGCAGCTTAGGAGGGCTCGAAGCTTTCTTT.

V is TRBV5-1 and J is TRBJ2-7, with D possibly TRBD2 on 7 matching bases. This CDR3 is 15 amino acids long. Per germline, CDR1 SGHRS and CDR2 YFSETQ. V lost 2 bases and J 4 bases, leaving 16 bases between the germline ends. The CDR3 is CASSLGRGPTYEQYF. The CDR3 DNA reads TGCGCCAGCAGCTTAGGGCGGGGGCCAACTTACGAGCAGTACTTC. Full variable domain (rest looked up from reference TRBV5-1 and TRBJ2-7): KAGVTQTPRYLIKTRGQQVTLSCSPISGHRSVSWYQQTPGQGLQFLFEYFSETQRNKGNFPGRFSGRQFSNSRSEMNVSTLELGDSALYLCASSLGRGPTYEQYFGPGTRLTVT.

This clone was detected many times. In the same sample, other DNA sequences code for this CDR3. The V call is TRBV7-8, the J call TRBJ1-5; no definite D call. The V gene's germline CDR1 is SGHVS and CDR2 FQNEAQ. The CDR3 is made up of 13 amino acids. V lost 3 bases to trimming and J lost 4 bases, with 7 bases between them. This CDR3 is CASSFGVNQPQHF. In DNA, the CDR3 is TGTGCCAGCAGCTTCGGAGTTAATCAGCCCCAGCATTTT.

This sequence joins TRBV18 and TRBJ1-1; D is unresolved. This CDR3 is built from 13 residues. The V gene lost 2 bases and the J gene lost 3 bases, with 7 bases spanning the gap. The germline V gene encodes CDR1 KGHSH and CDR2 LQKENI. The CDR3, as DNA: TGTGCCAGCTCACCAAACGGGGACACTGAAGCTTTCTTT. Protein product: CASSPNGDTEAFF.

The CDR3 sequence: CASSLQPYEQYF. The CDR3, as DNA: TGTGCCAGCAGCTTGCAACCGTACGAGCAGTACTTC. This chain links TRBV13 with TRBJ2-7, with D unresolved. Germline values: CDR1 PRHDT, CDR2 FYEKMQ (reference sequence). The CDR3 is 12 amino acids. The V end lost 3 bases, the J end lost 4 bases, and 7 bases lay between the germline ends.

The chain recombines TRBV11-2 with TRBJ2-5, with 8 bases lining up with TRBD2. The ends lost 3 bases at V and 3 bases at J; junction bases unmatched: 0. The CDR3 totals 13 residues. Germline lookup yields CDR1 SGHAT and CDR2 FQNNGV. The CDR3, as DNA: TGTGCCAGCAGCTTCGGGGGGGAAGAGACCCAGTACTTC. Translation: CASSFGGEETQYF.

The chain combines TRBV4-1 with TRBJ2-1; D unresolved. V was trimmed by 0 bases and J by 1 base, leaving 7 bases between them. Germline CDR1 MGHRA, CDR2 YSYEKL. The CDR3 extends over 15 amino acids. The CDR3 sequence: CASSQDGVSYNEQFF. The CDR3 DNA reads TGCGCCAGCAGCCAAGATGGAGTTTCCTACAATGAGCAGTTCTTC.

The chain links TRBV4-2 to TRBJ1-2; D call uncertain. Germline CDR1 and CDR2: LGHNA and YNFKEQ. The CDR3 is 13 amino acids. Trimming left V 1 base short and J 6 bases short, with 9 bases between. CDR3 residues: CASSQASSDGYTF. The CDR3 DNA sequence: TGTGCCAGCAGCCAAGCTTCTAGCGATGGCTACACCTTC.

This chain links TRBV9 with TRBJ2-2; 9 nucleotides match TRBD2. The V and J ends lost 0 bases and 4 bases, in that order; junction bases with no gene match: 7. The CDR3 consists of 17 residues. Germline loops: CDR1 SGDLS, CDR2 YYNGEE. CDR3 sequence reads: CASSVESGTSFTGELFF. The CDR3 nucleotides are TGTGCCAGCAGCGTAGAGTCCGGGACTAGCTTCACCGGGGAGCTGTTTTTT.

The genes are TRBV5-1 and TRBJ2-3; D is uncertain. The V gene's germline CDR1 is SGHRS and CDR2 YFSETQ. Trimming stripped 0 bases from V and 10 bases from J, with 12 bases between. The CDR3 extends over 13 amino acids. The CDR3 spells CASSLGGPTPQYF. CDR3 sequence (DNA): TGCGCCAGCAGCTTGGGAGGCCCGACTCCGCAGTATTTT.